One and the same sample provided the 5 T cell receptor beta chains below, sequenced in a study of blood T cell repertoires in COVID-19. The repertoire was sequenced with immunoSEQ multiplex PCR; TCRdb's copy has only in-frame clones and lacks some. The top ten clones hold 4% to 6% of a sample with 200,000 to 250,000 clones, approximately 91% of them seen once. Input material: peripheral blood. These receptors came from a woman between 35 and 50 years old with acute or convalescent COVID-19.

The chain couples TRBV21-1 to TRBJ1-2; TRBD1, the table's D call, lacks a check against the DNA. TRBV21-1 is shown as a pseudogene. CDR3 length: 18 residues. In DNA form, the CDR3 reads TGTGCCAGCAGCCCACCGGGGGGGACAGGGAACCGTCAGGGTGGCTACACCTTC. It is translated as CASSPPGGTGNRQGGYTF.

V usage is TRBV6-6 and J usage is TRBJ1-4; 7 nucleotides agree with TRBD1. J was trimmed by 6 bases and V by 2 bases; bases with no gene match: 0. The germline CDR1 and CDR2 sequences are MNHNY and SVGAGI (reference sequence). The CDR3 consists of 13 residues. The CDR3 nucleotides read TGTGCCAGCAGTTACGGGACAGATGAAAAACTGTTTTTT. The encoded protein is CASSYGTDEKLFF.

The chain uses TRBV4-1 and TRBJ1-2, with a weak D call TRBD1 (6 bases). CDR3 length: 15 residues. The germline CDR1 and CDR2 sequences are MGHRA and YSYEKL. V lost 0 bases to trimming and J lost 3 bases, with 11 bases between them. The CDR3 loop is CASSQEPRTDYGYTF. The CDR3 DNA reads as TGCGCCAGCAGCCAAGAACCTCGGACAGACTATGGCTACACCTTC.

V gene TRBV18 combines with J gene TRBJ1-1; D is unresolved. The germline V gene encodes CDR1 KGHSH and CDR2 LQKENI. The ends were cut back, 3 bases at V and 0 bases at J, with 8 bases in the middle. The CDR3 has 14 amino acids. As DNA, the CDR3 is TGTGCCAGCTCACCGGCAGCGGTGAACACTGAAGCTTTCTTT. Translation: CASSPAAVNTEAFF. Using reference TRBV18 and TRBJ1-1 for the parts outside the CDR3, the full variable domain is NAGVMQNPRHLVRRRGQEARLRCSPMKGHSHVYWYRQLPEEGLKFMVYLQKENIIDESGMPKERFSAEFPKEGPSILRIQQVVRGDSAAYFCASSPAAVNTEAFFGQGTRLTVV.

The chain is built from TRBV7-3 and TRBJ2-3; 11 bases match TRBD2. CDR3 size: 19 residues. Trimming cost V 5 bases and J 2 bases; bases outside gene matches: 15. Germline CDR1 reads SGHTA; CDR2 reads FQGTGA. CDR3: CASSPHTGTSGPYTDTQYF. The CDR3 bases are TGTGCCAGCAGCCCCCACACCGGGACTAGCGGCCCCTACACAGATACGCAGTATTTT.